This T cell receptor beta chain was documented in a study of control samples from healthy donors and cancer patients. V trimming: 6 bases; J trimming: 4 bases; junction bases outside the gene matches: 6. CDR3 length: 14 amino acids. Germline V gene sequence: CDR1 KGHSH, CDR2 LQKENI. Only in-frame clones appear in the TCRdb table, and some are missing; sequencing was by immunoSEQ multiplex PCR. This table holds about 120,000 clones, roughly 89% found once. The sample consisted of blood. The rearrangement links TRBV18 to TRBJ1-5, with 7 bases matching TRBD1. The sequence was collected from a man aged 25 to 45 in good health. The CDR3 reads CASSPQGGNQPQHF. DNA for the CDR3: TGTGCCAGCTCCCCTCAGGGGGGGAATCAGCCCCAGCATTTT. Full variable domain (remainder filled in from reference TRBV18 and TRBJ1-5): NAGVMQNPRHLVRRRGQEARLRCSPMKGHSHVYWYRQLPEEGLKFMVYLQKENIIDESGMPKERFSAEFPKEGPSILRIQQVVRGDSAAYFCASSPQGGNQPQHFGDGTRLSIL.